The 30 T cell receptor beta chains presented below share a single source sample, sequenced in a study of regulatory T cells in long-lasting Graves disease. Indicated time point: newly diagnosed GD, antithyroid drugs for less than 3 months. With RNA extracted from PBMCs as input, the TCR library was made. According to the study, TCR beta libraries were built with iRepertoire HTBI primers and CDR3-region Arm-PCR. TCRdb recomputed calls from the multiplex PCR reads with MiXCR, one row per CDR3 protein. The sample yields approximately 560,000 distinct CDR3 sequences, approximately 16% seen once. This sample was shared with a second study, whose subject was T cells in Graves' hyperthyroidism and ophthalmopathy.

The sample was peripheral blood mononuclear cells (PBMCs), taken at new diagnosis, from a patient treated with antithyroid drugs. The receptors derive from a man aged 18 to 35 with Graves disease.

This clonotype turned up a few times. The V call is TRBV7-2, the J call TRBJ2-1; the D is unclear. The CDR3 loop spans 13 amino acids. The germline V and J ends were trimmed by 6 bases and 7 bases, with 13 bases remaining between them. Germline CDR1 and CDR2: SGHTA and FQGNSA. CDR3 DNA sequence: TGTGCCAGCAGGCCCCACATCTTAAATGAGCAGTTCTTC. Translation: CASRPHILNEQFF.

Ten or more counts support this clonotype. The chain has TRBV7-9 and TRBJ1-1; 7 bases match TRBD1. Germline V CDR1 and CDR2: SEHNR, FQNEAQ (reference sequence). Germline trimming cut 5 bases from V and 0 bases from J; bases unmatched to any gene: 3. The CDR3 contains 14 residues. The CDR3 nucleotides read TGTGCCAGCAGCGCGGGACAGCTGAACACTGAAGCTTTCTTT. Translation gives CASSAGQLNTEAFF.

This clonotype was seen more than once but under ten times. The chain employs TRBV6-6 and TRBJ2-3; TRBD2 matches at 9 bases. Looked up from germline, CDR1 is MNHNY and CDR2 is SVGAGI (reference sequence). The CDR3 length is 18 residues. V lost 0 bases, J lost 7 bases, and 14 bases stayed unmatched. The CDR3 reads CASSYSFRSSGRLYTQYF. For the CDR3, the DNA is TGTGCCAGCAGTTACTCGTTTCGGAGTAGCGGGAGATTATATACGCAGTATTTT.

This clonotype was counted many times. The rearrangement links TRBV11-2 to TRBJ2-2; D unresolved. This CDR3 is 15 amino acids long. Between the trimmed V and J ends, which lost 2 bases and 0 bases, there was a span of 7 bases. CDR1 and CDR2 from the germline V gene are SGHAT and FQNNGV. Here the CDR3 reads CASSLLNSNTGELFF. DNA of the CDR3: TGTGCCAGCAGCTTATTAAATTCGAACACCGGGGAGCTGTTTTTT.

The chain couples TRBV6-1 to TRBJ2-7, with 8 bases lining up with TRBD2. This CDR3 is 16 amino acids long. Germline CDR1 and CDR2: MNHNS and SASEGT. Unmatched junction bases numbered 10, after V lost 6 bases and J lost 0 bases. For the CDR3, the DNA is TGTGCCAGCAGGGCGGGAGGCCGCTATACCTCCTACGAGCAGTACTTC. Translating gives CASRAGGRYTSYEQYF.

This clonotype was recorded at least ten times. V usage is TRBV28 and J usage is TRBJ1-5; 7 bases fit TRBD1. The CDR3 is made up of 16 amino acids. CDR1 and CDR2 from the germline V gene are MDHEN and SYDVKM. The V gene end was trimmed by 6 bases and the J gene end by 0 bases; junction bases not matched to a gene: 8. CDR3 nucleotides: TGTGCCAGCAGCCAAGGGGGCAGGGATAGCAATCAGCCCCAGCATTTT. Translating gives CASSQGGRDSNQPQHF.

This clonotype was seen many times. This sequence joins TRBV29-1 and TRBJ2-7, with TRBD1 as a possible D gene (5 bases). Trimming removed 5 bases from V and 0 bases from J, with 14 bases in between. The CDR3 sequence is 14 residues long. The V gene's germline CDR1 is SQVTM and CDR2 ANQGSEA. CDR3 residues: CSVLGAASSYEQYF. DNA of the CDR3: TGCAGCGTTCTTGGGGCAGCTAGCTCCTACGAGCAGTACTTC.

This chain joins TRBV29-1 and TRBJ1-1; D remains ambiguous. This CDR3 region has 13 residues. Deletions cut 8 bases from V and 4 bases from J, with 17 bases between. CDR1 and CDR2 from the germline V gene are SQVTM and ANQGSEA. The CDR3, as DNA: TGCAGCATTGCGTCAATGGGCGGCACTGAAGCTTTCTTT. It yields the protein CSIASMGGTEAFF.

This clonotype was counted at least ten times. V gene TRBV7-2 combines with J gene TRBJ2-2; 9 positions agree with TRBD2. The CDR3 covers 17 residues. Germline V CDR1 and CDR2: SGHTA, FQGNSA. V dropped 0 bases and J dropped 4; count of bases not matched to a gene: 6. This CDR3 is CASSLAPLTSGTGELFF. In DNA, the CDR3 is TGTGCCAGCAGCTTAGCGCCCTTGACTAGCGGCACCGGGGAGCTGTTTTTT.

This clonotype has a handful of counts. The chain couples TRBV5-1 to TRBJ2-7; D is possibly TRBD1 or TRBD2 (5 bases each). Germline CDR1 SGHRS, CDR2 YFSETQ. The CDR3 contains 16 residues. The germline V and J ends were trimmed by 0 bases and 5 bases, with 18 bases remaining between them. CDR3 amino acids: CASSLGGAPNGDEQYF. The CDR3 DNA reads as TGCGCCAGCAGCTTGGGAGGGGCGCCAAACGGGGACGAGCAGTACTTC.

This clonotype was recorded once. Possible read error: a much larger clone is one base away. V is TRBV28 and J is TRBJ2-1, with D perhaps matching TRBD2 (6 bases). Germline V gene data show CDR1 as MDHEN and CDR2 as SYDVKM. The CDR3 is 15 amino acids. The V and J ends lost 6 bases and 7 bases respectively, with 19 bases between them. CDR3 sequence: CASSQGEGAGNEQFF. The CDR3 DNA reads TGTGCCAGCAGCCAGGGAGAGGGCGCGGGGAATGAGCAGTTCTTC. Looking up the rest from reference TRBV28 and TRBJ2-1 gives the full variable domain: DVKVTQSSRYLVKRTGEKVFLECVQDMDHENMFWYRQDPGLGLRLIYFSYDVKMKEKGDIPEGYSVSREKKERFSLILESASTNQTSMYLCASSQGEGAGNEQFFGPGTRLTVL.

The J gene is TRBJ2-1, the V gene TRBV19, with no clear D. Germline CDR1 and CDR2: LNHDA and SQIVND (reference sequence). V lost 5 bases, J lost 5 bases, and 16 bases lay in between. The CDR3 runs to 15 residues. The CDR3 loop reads CASSWFRSFDNEQFF. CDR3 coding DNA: TGTGCCAGTAGTTGGTTCCGGTCGTTCGACAATGAGCAGTTCTTC.

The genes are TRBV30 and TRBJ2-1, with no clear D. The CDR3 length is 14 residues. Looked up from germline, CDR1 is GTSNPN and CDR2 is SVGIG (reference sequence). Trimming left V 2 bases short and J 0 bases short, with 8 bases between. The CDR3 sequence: CAWSHEISYNEQFF. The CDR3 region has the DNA TGTGCCTGGAGTCACGAAATCTCCTACAATGAGCAGTTCTTC.

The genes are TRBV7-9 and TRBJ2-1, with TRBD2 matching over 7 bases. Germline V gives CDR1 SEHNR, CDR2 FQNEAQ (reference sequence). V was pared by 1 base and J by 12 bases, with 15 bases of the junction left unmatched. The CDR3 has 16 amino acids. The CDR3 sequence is CASSLGEGAGTYRQFF. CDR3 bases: TGTGCCAGCAGCTTAGGGGAGGGTGCAGGGACCTATCGGCAGTTCTTC.

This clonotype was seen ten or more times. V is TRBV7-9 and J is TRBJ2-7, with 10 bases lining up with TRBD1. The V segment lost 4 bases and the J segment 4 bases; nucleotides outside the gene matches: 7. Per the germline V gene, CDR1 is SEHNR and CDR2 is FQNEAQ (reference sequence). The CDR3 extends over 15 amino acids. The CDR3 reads CASSSGQGSLYEQYF. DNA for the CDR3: TGTGCCAGCAGCTCGGGACAGGGGTCCTTGTACGAGCAGTACTTC. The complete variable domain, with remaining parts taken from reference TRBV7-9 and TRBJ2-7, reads DTGVSQNPRHKITKRGQNVTFRCDPISEHNRLYWYRQTLGQGPEFLTYFQNEAQLEKSRLLSDRFSAERPKGSFSTLEIQRTEQGDSAMYLCASSSGQGSLYEQYFGPGTRLTVT.

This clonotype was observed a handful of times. The CDR3 sequence is CSVEVRARGPDTF. The DNA for the CDR3 is TGCAGCGTTGAAGTACGGGCAAGGGGGCCGGACACCTTC. The chain joins TRBV29-1 to TRBJ1-2; 7 bases align to TRBD1. The CDR3 has 13 amino acids. Per the germline V gene, CDR1 is SQVTM and CDR2 is ANQGSEA. V lost 1 base and J lost 12; bases outside the gene matches: 11.

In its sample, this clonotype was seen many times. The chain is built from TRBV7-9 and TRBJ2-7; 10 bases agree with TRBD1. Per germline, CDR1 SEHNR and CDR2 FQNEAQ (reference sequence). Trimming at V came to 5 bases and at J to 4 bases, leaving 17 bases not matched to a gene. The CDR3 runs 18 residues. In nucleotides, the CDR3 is TGTGCCAGCAGCCCGGGGACAGGGGAACGCACCTCAAATTACGAGCAGTACTTC. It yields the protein CASSPGTGERTSNYEQYF.

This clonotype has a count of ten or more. This CDR3 is CASSLFGGLALESYEQYF. The CDR3 DNA reads TGTGCCAGCAGTTTATTTGGGGGACTAGCGCTAGAGTCCTACGAGCAGTACTTC. The chain carries TRBV27 and TRBJ2-7, with 10 bases matching TRBD2. From germline, CDR1 is MNHEY and CDR2 SMNVEV (reference sequence). J lost 1 base, V lost 1 base, and 10 bases had no gene match. The CDR3 loop spans 18 amino acids.

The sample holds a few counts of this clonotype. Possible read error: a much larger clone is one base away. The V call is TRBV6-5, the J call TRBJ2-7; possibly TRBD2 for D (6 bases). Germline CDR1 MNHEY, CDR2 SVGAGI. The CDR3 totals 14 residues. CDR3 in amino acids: CASSYQGGTYGQYF. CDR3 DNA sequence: TGTGCCAGCAGTTACCAAGGAGGGACCTACGGGCAGTACTTC.

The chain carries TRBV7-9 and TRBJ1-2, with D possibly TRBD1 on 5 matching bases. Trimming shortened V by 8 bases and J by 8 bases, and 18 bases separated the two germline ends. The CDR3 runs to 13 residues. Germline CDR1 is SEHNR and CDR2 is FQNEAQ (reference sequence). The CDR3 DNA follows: TGTGCCAGCTCTGCGGTGGGGCCGGGAGGCTACACCTTC. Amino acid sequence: CASSAVGPGGYTF.

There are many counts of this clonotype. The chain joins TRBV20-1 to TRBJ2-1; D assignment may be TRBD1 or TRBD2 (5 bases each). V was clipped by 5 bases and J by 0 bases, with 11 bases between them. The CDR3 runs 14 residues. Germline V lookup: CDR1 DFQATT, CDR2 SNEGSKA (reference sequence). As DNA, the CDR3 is TGCAGTGCTTTGGGGGAGAGCTCCTACAATGAGCAGTTCTTC. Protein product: CSALGESSYNEQFF.

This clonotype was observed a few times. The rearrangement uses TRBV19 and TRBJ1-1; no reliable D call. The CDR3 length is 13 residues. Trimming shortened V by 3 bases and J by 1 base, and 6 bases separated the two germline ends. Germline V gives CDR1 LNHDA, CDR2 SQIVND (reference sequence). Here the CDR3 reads CASSMVGNTEAFF. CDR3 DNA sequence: TGTGCCAGTAGTATGGTGGGGAACACTGAAGCTTTCTTT.

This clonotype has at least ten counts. CDR3 coding DNA: TGTGCCAGCAGTTTGCGACTTGGAGCCGGGGAGCTGTTTTTT. Protein product: CASSLRLGAGELFF. J is TRBJ2-2 and V is TRBV28, with unresolved D. The CDR3 has 14 residues. Trimming stripped 3 bases from V and 6 bases from J, with 11 bases between. The germline gives CDR1 MDHEN, CDR2 SYDVKM.

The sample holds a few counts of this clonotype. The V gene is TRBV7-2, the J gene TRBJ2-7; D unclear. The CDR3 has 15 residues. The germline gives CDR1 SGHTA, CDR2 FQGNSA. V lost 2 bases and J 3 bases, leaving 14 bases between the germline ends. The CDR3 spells CASSLKVRPLYEQYF. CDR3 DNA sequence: TGTGCCAGCAGCTTAAAGGTGCGGCCCCTCTACGAGCAGTACTTC. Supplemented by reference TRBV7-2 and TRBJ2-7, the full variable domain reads GAGVSQSPSNKVTEKGKDVELRCDPISGHTALYWYRQSLGQGLEFLIYFQGNSAPDKSGLPSDRFSAERTGGSVSTLTIQRTQQEDSAVYLCASSLKVRPLYEQYFGPGTRLTVT.

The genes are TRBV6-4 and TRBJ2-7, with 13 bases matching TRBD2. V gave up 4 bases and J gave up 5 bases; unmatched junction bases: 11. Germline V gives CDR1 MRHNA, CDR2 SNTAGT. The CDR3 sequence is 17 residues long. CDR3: CASSGRTSGSFEDEQYF. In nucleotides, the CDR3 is TGTGCCAGCAGTGGTAGGACTAGCGGGAGCTTTGAGGACGAGCAGTACTTC.

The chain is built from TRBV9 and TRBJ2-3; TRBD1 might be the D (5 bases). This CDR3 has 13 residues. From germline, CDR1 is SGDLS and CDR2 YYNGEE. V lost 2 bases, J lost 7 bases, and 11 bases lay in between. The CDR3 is CASSVNRQNTQYF. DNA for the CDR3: TGTGCCAGCAGCGTGAACAGACAGAATACGCAGTATTTT. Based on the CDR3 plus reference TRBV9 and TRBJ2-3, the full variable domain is DSGVTQTPKHLITATGQRVTLRCSPRSGDLSVYWYQQSLDQGLQFLIQYYNGEERAKGNILERFSAQQFPDLHSELNLSSLELGDSALYFCASSVNRQNTQYFGPGTRLTVL.

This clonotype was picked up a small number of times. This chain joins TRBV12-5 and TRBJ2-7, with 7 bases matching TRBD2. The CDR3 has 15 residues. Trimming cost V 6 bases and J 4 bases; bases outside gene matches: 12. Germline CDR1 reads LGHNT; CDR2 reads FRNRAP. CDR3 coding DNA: TGTGCTAGTGGCCGGGGGGATGTATTGACGTACGAGCAGTACTTC. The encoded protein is CASGRGDVLTYEQYF.

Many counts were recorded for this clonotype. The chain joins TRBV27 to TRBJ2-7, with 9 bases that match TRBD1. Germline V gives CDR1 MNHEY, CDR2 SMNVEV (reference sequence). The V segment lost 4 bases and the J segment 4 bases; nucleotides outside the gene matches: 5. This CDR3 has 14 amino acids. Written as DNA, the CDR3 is TGTGCCAGCAGTTGGGACAGGGTAGGGTACGAGCAGTACTTC. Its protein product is CASSWDRVGYEQYF.

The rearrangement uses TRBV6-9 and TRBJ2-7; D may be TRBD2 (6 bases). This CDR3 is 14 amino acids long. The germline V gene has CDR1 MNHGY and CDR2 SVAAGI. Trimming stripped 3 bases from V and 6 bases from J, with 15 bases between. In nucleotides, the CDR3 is TGTGCCAGCAGTTACCTCCGGCAGGGAGGCGAGCAGTACTTC. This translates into CASSYLRQGGEQYF.

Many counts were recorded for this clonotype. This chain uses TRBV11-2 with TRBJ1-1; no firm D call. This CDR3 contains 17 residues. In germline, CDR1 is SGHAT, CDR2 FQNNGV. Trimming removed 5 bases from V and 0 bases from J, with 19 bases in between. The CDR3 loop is CASSPLNWRILNTEAFF. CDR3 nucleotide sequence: TGTGCCAGCAGCCCGTTGAATTGGCGAATCTTGAACACTGAAGCTTTCTTT.